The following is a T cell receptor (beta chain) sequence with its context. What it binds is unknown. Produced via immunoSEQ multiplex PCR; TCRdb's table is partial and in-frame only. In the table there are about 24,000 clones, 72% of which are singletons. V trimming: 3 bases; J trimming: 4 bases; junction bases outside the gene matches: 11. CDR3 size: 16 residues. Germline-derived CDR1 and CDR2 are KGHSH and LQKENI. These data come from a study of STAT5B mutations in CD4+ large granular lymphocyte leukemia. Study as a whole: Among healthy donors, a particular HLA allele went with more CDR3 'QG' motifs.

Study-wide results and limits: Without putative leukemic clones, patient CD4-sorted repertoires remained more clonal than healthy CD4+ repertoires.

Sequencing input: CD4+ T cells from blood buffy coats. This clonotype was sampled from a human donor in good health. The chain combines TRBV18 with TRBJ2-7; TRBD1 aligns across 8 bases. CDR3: CASSPYLGQGLYEQYF. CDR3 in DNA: TGTGCCAGCTCACCCTACCTTGGACAGGGTTTGTACGAGCAGTACTTC.